This record concerns one T cell receptor (beta chain) sequence. Its antigen is not yet known. Nothing much larger sits one base from this clone, and base qualities are not available. These data are taken from a study of blood T cells in healthy people across ages (dated by TCRdb to about 2015). With respect to the entire study: In model experiments, template switching captured roughly one uniquely barcoded TCR beta cDNA molecule for every two T cells. Age-related changes in TCR beta repertoire diversity were measured in the study by deep sequencing normalized with unique cDNA molecular identifiers. The donors were split into four age groups: young (average around 15 years), middle-aged (about 40), aged (62) and long-lived (approximately 89). Donors of different ages were randomly distributed across sequencing lanes to avoid experimental bias. For two donors (one aged 18 to 29 and one aged 80 or older), the study analyzed two additional independent replicas of 1 million unique cDNA reads from the same blood draw. The full study reports these points: Since profiling was done on bulk unsorted PBMCs, naive and antigen-experienced compartments could not be conclusively compared. A strong correlation was found between observed TCR beta diversity and the percentage of naive T cells measured by flow cytometry. Observed TCR beta diversity per million T cells fell roughly linearly with age, and a significant reduction was already apparent by age roughly 40. Estimates of total diversity based on one million sequenced T cells were regarded as lower bounds and as underestimates. Compared with the aged group, the long-lived group had more naive CD4+ T cells, fewer expanded clones and increased TCR diversity, a pattern suggesting age selection. The CMV infection status of donors was not known, potentially confounding age-related changes in expanded clonotypes.

Donors were 35 to 40 systemically healthy Caucasian individuals from Russia aged roughly 6 to 95 years. About 9.8 milliliters of peripheral blood were drawn from each donor into EDTA-treated Vacutainer tubes. Ficoll-Paque density-gradient centrifugation was used to isolate PBMCs, with at least 6 million per sample. Total RNA, at least 6 micrograms per sample, was extracted from PBMCs with Trizol reagent. For every donor, an aliquot of PBMCs went through flow cytometry to measure the percentages of naive CD45RAhigh/CD27high T cells. Deletion took 9 bases off V and 2 bases off J, with a span of 10 bases between the germline ends. CDR1 KGHDR and CDR2 SFDVKD are derived from the germline V gene. Including the terminal cysteine and phenylalanine, the CDR3 comprises 13 residues. The DNA shown is the 39-base CDR3, in frame from base 1. To prepare the library, 5' RACE was applied. TCRdb names Illumina HiSeq 2500 as the instrument used. The second PCR ran for roughly 7 to 11 cycles and used a J-beta primer mix along with a sample-barcoded 5' primer. A template-switch 5' adaptor carrying 12 random nucleotides introduced a unique molecular identifier onto each TCR beta cDNA molecule. Each sample yielded at least 3 million CDR3-containing paired-end reads. First-strand cDNA synthesis was performed from all RNA using the Mint cDNA synthesis kit, with priming by a TRBC-specific oligonucleotide. After uracil-DNA glycosylase treatment, a first 18-cycle PCR used universal primers M1SS and BC2_uni_R on all cDNA. The authors' analysis ran thus. For normalization, 1 million high-quality reads, each with a distinct molecular identifier, were randomly selected from each sample. Reads sharing molecular identifiers were discarded rather than binned into consensus sequences. MiTCR, with a Q25 quality threshold and the strictest error-elimination algorithm, was used for CDR3 identification, clonotype clustering and error correction. Lower-bound total TCR beta diversity was estimated with a nonparametric unseen species model using Euler transformation. TCRdb reworked the public reads: Q25 trimming with fastp, MiXCR clone assembly, productive beta chains retained. Rows matching on CDR3 protein sequence are summarized as one entry with the most common DNA and genes. The authors' filters were not applied to this entry. Across this sample there are around 1,600,000 distinct CDR3 sequences, with roughly two fifths seen only once. The top ten constitute about 4% of the sample.

The TCR was taken from a woman between 18 and 29 years old in good health. The sequencing sample was made of blood. This receptor chain uses TRBV24-1 and TRBJ1-5, with the D gene not confidently named. The CDR3 region: CATAPWGNQPQHF. The nucleotide sequence is given as TGTGCCACCGCACCGTGGGGCAATCAGCCCCAGCATTTT.